This T cell receptor beta chain came from a study of patients and donors after allogeneic stem cell transplantation. The V end was cut by 6 bases, the J end by 2 bases, with 11 bases between. CDR3 length: 14 residues. In germline, CDR1 is MDHEN, CDR2 SYDVKM. Via MiXCR, TCRdb re-called the RT-PCR reads, giving one row per CDR3 protein. The data hold 150,000 to 250,000 distinct CDR3 sequences, with roughly two fifths observed a single time. The chain recombines TRBV28 with TRBJ1-3; a weak D match, TRBD1 (5 bases). Material: blood, either unsorted or a sorted T cell fraction (not recorded which). This receptor was taken from a human donor who was either an allogeneic HSCT recipient or a stem cell or donor lymphocyte infusion donor (not recorded which). It is not recorded whose cells these are; they may come from a transplant donor. The CDR3 here is CASRSGLAGNTIYF. DNA of the CDR3: TGTGCCAGCAGGTCAGGGTTAGCTGGAAACACCATATATTTT.